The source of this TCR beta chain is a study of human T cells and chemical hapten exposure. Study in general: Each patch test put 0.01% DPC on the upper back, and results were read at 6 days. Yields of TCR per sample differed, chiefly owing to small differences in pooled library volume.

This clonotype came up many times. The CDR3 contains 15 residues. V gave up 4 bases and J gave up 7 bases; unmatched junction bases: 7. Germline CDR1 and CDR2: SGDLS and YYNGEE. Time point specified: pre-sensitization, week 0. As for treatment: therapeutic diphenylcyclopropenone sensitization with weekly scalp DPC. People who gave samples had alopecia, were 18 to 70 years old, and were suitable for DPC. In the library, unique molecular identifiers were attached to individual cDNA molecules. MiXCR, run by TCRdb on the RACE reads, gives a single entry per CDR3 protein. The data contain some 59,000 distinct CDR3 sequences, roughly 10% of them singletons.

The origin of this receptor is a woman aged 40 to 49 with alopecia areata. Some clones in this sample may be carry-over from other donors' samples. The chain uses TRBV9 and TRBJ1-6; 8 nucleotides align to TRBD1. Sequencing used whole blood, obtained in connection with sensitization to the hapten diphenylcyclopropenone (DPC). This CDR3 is CASSPWDRPNSPLHF. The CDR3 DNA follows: TGTGCCAGCAGCCCGTGGGACAGGCCGAATTCACCCCTCCACTTT.